The source of this T cell receptor beta chain is a study of blood T cell repertoires in COVID-19. Background on the study: Samples came from the United States, Italy and Spain, spanning acute and convalescent COVID-19. T cells, B-cell-depleted T cells, or PBMCs supplied cDNA or gDNA.

The junction had 12 bases not matched to a gene; V was cut back by 0 bases and J by 6 bases. Germline V lookup: CDR1 WNHNN, CDR2 SYGVQD (reference sequence). This CDR3 has 17 amino acids. In the original workflow: Cell counts per sample came from amplifying reference gene primers. Here immunoSEQ multiplex PCR was the method, and the copy in TCRdb shows in-frame clones only, minus some. D and trimming come from the DNA, and the V and J calls and clone size come from that table. The data hold over 150,000 clones, with 75% to 80% observed a single time. The sample was peripheral blood. The clonotype comes from a woman between 65 and 79 years old with acute or convalescent COVID-19. V gene TRBV10-1 combines with J gene TRBJ1-2; 8 nucleotides align to TRBD1. CDR3 coding DNA: TGCGCCAGCAGTGAGTCGCCGATGACAGGGGCTTTTGATGGCTACACCTTC. Encoded protein: CASSESPMTGAFDGYTF.